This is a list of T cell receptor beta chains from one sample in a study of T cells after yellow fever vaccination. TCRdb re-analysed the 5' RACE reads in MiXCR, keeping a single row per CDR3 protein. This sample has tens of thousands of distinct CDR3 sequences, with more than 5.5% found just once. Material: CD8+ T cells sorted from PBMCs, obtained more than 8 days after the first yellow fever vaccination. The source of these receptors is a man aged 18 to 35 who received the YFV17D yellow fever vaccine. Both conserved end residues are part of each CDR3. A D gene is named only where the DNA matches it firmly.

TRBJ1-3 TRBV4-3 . CASSQAGTISGNTIYF
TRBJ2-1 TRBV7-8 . CASSPQRVTPQPNRNEQFF
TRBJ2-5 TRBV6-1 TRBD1 CASNPRQGAEETQYF
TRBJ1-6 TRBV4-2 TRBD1 CASSQGQGSHSPLHF
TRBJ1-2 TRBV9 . CASSVANERGYGYTF
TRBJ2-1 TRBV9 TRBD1 CASSAEPTGSYNEQFF
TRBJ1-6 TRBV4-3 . CASSRGEGRDNRSPLHF
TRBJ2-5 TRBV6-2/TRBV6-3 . CASSWPGSWETQYF
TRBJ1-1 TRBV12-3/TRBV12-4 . CASSFSQTGANTEAFF
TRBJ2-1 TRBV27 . CASYGLHSYNEQFF
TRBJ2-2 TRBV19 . CASSLGVNTGELFF
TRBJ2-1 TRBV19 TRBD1 CASTGQDYNEQFF
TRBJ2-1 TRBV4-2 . CASSQVPADEQFF
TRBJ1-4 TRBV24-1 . CATSGGGIGKLFF
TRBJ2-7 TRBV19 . CASSYGPYREQYF
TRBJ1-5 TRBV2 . CASSEGRNQPQHF
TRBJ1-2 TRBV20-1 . CSAREAYGYTF
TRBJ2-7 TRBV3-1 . CASSQAGTSYEQYF
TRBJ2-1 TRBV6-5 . CASKAGDYNEQFF
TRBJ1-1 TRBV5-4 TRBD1 CASSSITGEEAFF
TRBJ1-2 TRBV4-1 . CASSQDRVGGPGWGYTF
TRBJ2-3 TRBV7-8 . CASSLGTVSTDTQYF
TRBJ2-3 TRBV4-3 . CASSQAWRGADTQYF
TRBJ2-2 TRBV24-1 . CATSEPGTSEGLFF
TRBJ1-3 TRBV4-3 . CASSQDDASGNTIYF
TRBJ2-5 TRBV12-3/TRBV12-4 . CASSLNSKETQYF
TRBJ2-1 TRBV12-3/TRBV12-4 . CASSLFGGYNEQFF
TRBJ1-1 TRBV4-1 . CASSQEELVNTEAFF
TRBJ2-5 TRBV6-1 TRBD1 CASSPLMTGTGQETQYF
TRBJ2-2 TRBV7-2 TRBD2 CASSFPSGAPNTGELFF
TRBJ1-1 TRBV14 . CASTLMAGLAFF
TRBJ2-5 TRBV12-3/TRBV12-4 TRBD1 CASSFGTGVTETQYF
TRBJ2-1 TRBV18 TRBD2 CASSLGLAGDNEQFF
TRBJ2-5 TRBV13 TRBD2 CASSRGGLAGTGAETQYF
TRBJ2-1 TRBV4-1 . CASSPSLNEQFF
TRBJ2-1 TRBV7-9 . CASSLISTHEQFF
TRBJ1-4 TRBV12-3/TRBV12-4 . CASSFRPPGKLFF
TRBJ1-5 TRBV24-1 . CATGRVGNQPQHF